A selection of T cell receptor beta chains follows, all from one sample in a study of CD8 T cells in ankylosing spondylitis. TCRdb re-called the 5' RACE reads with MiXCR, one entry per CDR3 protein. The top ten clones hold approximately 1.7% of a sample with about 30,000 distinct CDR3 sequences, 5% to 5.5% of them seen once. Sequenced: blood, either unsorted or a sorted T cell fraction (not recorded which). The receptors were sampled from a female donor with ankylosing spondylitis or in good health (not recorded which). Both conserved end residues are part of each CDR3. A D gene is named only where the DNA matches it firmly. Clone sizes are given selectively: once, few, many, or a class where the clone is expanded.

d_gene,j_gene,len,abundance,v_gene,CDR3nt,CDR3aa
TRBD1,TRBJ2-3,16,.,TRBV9,TGTGCCAGCAGCGTCGCCGGGACAGGGGGCACAGATACGCAGTATTTT,CASSVAGTGGTDTQYF
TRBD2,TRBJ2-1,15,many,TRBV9,TGTGCCAGCAGCGGGATGAGCGGGGGCAACAATGAGCAGTTCTTC,CASSGMSGGNNEQFF
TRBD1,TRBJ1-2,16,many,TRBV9,TGTGCCAGCAGCCCACAGCGGACAGGGGGTGCGGGCGGCTACACCTTC,CASSPQRTGGAGGYTF
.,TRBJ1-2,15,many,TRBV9,TGTGCCAGCAGCACCCCCTGGGGCAGAAACTATGGCTACACCTTC,CASSTPWGRNYGYTF
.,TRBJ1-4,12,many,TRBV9,TGTGCCAGCAGCGCCCCAGGGGAAAAACTGTTTTTT,CASSAPGEKLFF
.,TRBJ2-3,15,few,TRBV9,TGTGCCAGCAGCGTAAGTCCGTCTAGCACAGATACGCAGTATTTT,CASSVSPSSTDTQYF
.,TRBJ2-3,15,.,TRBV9,TGTGCCAGCAGCGTAGAAGGGACTAGCACAGATACGCAGTATTTT,CASSVEGTSTDTQYF
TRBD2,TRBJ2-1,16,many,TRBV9,TGTGCCAGCAGCGCAACCGGACTAGGCGCCTACAATGAGCAGTTCTTC,CASSATGLGAYNEQFF
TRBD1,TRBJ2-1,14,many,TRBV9,TGTGCCAGCAGCGTAGGGACAGGGCGGAATGAGCAGTTCTTC,CASSVGTGRNEQFF
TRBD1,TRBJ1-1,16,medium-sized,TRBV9,TGTGCCAGCAGCGGCGGGACAGTATCCCCGAACACTGAAGCTTTCTTT,CASSGGTVSPNTEAFF
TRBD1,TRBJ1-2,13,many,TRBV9,TGTGCCAGCAGCACTACAGGGGGCTATGGCTACACCTTC,CASSTTGGYGYTF
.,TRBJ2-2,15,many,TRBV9,TGTGCCAGCAGCGTAGAACTAGCTTCTACCGGGGAGCTGTTTTTT,CASSVELASTGELFF
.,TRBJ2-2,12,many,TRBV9,TGTGCCAGCAGTCAGGGCACCGGGGAGCTGTTTTTT,CASSQGTGELFF
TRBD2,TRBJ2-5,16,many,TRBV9,TGTGCCAGCAGCCCAGACATAGGACTAGCGGGAGAGACCCAGTACTTC,CASSPDIGLAGETQYF
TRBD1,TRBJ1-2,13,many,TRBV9,TGTGCCAGCAGCGTAAGACAGGGCAATGGCTACACCTTC,CASSVRQGNGYTF
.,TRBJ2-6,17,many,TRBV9,TGTGCCAGCAGCGTAGGGGTATCCTACTCTGGGGCCAACGTCCTGACTTTC,CASSVGVSYSGANVLTF
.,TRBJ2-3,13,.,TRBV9,TGTGCCAGCAGCGTCTTTATTGTGGATACGCAGTATTTT,CASSVFIVDTQYF
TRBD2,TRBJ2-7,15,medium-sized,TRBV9,TGTGCCAGCAGCGTAGCGGGGGGGAGCTCCTACGAGCAGTACTTC,CASSVAGGSSYEQYF
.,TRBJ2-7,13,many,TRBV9,TGTGCCAGCGGCGTCTCTCCGGCCTACGAGCAGTACTTC,CASGVSPAYEQYF
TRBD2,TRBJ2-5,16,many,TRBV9,TGTGCCAGCAGCGCCGACCCCTGGGCGGGAGGAGAGACCCAGTACTTC,CASSADPWAGGETQYF
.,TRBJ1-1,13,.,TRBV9,TGTGCCAGCAGCCCCCAACTGTACACTGAAGCTTTCTTT,CASSPQLYTEAFF
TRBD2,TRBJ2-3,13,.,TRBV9,TGTGCCAGCGGGGGGGTGGGCACAGATACGCAGTATTTT,CASGGVGTDTQYF
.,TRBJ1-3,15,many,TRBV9,TGTGCCAGCAGCTCGCCTCCCATGCGAGGAAACACCATATATTTT,CASSSPPMRGNTIYF
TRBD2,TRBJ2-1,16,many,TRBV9,TGTGCCAGCAGCGATCTCCGGACTAGCGGGAAAAATGAGCAGTTCTTC,CASSDLRTSGKNEQFF
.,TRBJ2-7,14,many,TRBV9,TGTGCCAGCAGCGTAGAGATAGGATCCTACGAGCAGTACTTC,CASSVEIGSYEQYF
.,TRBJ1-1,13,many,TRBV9,TGTGCCAGCAGCGTTGGGTCTAGCACTGAAGCTTTCTTT,CASSVGSSTEAFF
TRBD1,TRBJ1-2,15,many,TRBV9,TGTGCCAGCAGCGTAGGGCAGGGGGCTGGTTATGGCTACACCTTC,CASSVGQGAGYGYTF
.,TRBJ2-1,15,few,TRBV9,TGTGCCAGCAGCCGATTAGCGGCCTCCTACAATGAGCAGTTCTTC,CASSRLAASYNEQFF
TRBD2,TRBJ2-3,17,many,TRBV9,TGTGCCAGCAGCCGTCACTCCCGACTAGCAATAACAGATACGCAGTATTTT,CASSRHSRLAITDTQYF
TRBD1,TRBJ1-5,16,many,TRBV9,TGTGCCAGAAGGTCAAATACAGGGGAACTCAATCAGCCCCAGCATTTT,CARRSNTGELNQPQHF
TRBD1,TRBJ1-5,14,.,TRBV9,TGTGCCAGCTCCCGGGACAGCCTAAATCAGCCCCAGCATTTT,CASSRDSLNQPQHF
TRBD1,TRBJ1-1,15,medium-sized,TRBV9,TGTGCCAGCAGCGTGCTGGGACAGGGGAACACTGAAGCTTTCTTT,CASSVLGQGNTEAFF
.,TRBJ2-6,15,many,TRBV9,TGTGCCAGCAGCGTGGCGGTACCGGGGGCCAACGTCCTGACTTTC,CASSVAVPGANVLTF
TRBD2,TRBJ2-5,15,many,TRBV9,TGTGCCAGCAGCAAAGGACTAGCGGCTCAAGAGACCCAGTACTTC,CASSKGLAAQETQYF
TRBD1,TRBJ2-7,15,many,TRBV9,TGTGCCAGCAGCGCCGGGACAGCGGTCCCCTTCGAGCAGTACTTC,CASSAGTAVPFEQYF
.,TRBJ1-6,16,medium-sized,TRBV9,TGTGCCAGCAGCCCTCAGGTCGGCAGGAATAATTCACCCCTCCACTTT,CASSPQVGRNNSPLHF
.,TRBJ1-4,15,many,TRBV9,TGTGCCAGCAGCGTAGGGGCAGCAACTAATGAAAAACTGTTTTTT,CASSVGAATNEKLFF
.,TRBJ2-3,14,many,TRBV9,TGTGCCAGCAGTCCTACCCTTAGCACAGATACGCAGTATTTT,CASSPTLSTDTQYF
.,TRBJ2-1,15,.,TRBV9,TGTGCCAGCAGCGCCGGACTGAAAATATACAATGAGCAGTTCTTC,CASSAGLKIYNEQFF
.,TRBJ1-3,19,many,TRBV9,TGTGCCAGCAGCGTTAATCCTCTCGCGAGTGGCCTCTCTGGAAACACCATATATTTT,CASSVNPLASGLSGNTIYF
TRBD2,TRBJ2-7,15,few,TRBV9,TGTGCCAGCAGCGTAGGAGGGACTAGAGCCTACGAGCAGTACTTC,CASSVGGTRAYEQYF
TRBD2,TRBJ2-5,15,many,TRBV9,TGTGCCAGCAGCGTAGGCGGGGGGGCCTCGGAGACCCAGTACTTC,CASSVGGGASETQYF